Listed below are T cell receptor beta chains from one sample, sequenced in a study of CD8 T cells in ankylosing spondylitis. TCRdb fed the 5' RACE reads into MiXCR, producing one record per CDR3 protein. The repertoire has approximately 190,000 distinct CDR3 sequences, over 10% of them found once; the top ten carry about 11%. The sequenced material came from blood, either unsorted or a sorted T cell fraction (not recorded which). These TCRs come from a female donor with ankylosing spondylitis or in good health (not recorded which). Each CDR3 is given with its conserved first and last residue. D genes are given only for firm matches. Expanded clones get a size class; other rows say once, few or many, or leave the size out.

size	V	D	J	DNA	CDR3
many	TRBV14	NA	TRBJ2-1	TGTGCCAGCAGCCAGGTTGGGCGGGGCAGACCCAATGAGCAGTTCTTC	CASSQVGRGRPNEQFF
NA	TRBV21-1	NA	TRBJ2-6	TGTGCCATCAGCTCCGGGGGGGCCAACGTCCTGACTTTC	CAISSGGANVLTF
many	TRBV28	TRBD2	TRBJ2-7	TGTGCCAGCAACCGAGGACTAGCGAGATTAACGTACTTC	CASNRGLARLTYF
many	TRBV20-1	TRBD2	TRBJ2-1	TGCAGTGCTCGACTAGCGGGCCCGTCCTACAATGAGCAGTTCTTC	CSARLAGPSYNEQFF
few	TRBV18	TRBD1	TRBJ1-1	TGTGCCAGCTCACCGATCAGGGGGCGAGAAGCTTTCTTT	CASSPIRGREAFF
many	TRBV28	TRBD1	TRBJ1-4	TGTGCCAGCAGTTCTAAGACAGGGGACGCCTGGAAACTGTTTTTT	CASSSKTGDAWKLFF
few	TRBV10-3	NA	TRBJ2-1	TGTGCCACCGGGGACTACAATGAGCAGTTCTTC	CATGDYNEQFF
many	TRBV4-2	TRBD1	TRBJ1-1	TGTGCCAGCAGCCCTCAGGGGGGGGCGAACACTGAAGCTTTCTTT	CASSPQGGANTEAFF
many	TRBV20-1	NA	TRBJ1-4	TGCAGTGCTAGAGGGGACATCGATGAAAAACTGTTTTTT	CSARGDIDEKLFF
NA	TRBV7-3	NA	TRBJ2-1	TGTGCCAGCAGCCGAATAGCGGGACAGTACAATGAGCAGTTCTTC	CASSRIAGQYNEQFF
NA	TRBV19	NA	TRBJ2-1	TGTGCCAGTAGGGACCCCGAGGGGTCGTACCTATACAATGAGCAGTTCTTC	CASRDPEGSYLYNEQFF
many	TRBV5-5	NA	TRBJ1-5	TGTGCCAGCAGCTTGCGGACACTCAGCAATCAGCCCCAGCATTTT	CASSLRTLSNQPQHF
NA	TRBV7-2	NA	TRBJ2-5	TGTGCCAGCAGCCTAGGGCGGCAGACCCAGTACTTC	CASSLGRQTQYF